This T cell receptor (beta chain) originates from a study of CD8+ T cells in alopecia areata listed by TCRdb under 2018. Concerning the study at large: The treated patients took part in an open-label pilot trial in which moderate-to-severe alopecia areata was treated with oral tofacitinib at 5 to 10 mg twice daily. Human TCRbeta sequencing covered scalp tissue and sorted CD4+ and CD8+ peripheral blood T cells from patchy and totalis/universalis alopecia areata patients and healthy controls. Disease severity in treated patients was measured with the SALT score, which quantifies the percentage of affected scalp surface area. Tofacitinib was administered for 6 to 18 months, and 6 months of follow-up off drug were then conducted to assess delayed response and recurrence. RNA was obtained with the PAXgene miRNA kit for fixed scalp, the miRNeasy kit for PBMCs, and the RNeasy kit for mouse skin. High-throughput TCRbeta sequencing was used to examine T cell clonal expansion in alopecia areata in both the C3H/HeJ mouse model and human patients. Tofacitinib-treated patients had biopsies at baseline and at 4 and 24 weeks of treatment, with a later scalp biopsy in several patients. immunoSEQ multiplex PCR using 35 Vbeta forward primers and 13 Jbeta reverse primers was used to amplify TCRbeta CDR3 regions. Scalp clonality was compared across normal scalp (n=4), patchy alopecia areata scalp (n=8), and alopecia totalis/universalis scalp (n=8).

The junction shows trimming of 4 bases on V and 2 bases on J, and the gene matches do not reach 4 bases of it. CDR1 and CDR2 are drawn from the germline V gene: SGDLS, YYNGEE. Reading from cysteine to phenylalanine, the CDR3 counts 14 amino acids. Here the CDR3 DNA is all that survives: 42 bases in frame from base 1. Libraries were made using the immunoSEQ multiplex PCR assay. To provide template for TCR sequencing, every sample had RNA extracted and reverse transcribed into cDNA. SuperScript III was used for first-strand cDNA synthesis, primed with a 2:1 mix of oligo-dT and random hexamers. A synthetic immune receptor repertoire was used to gauge amplification bias, and whatever bias remained was removed computationally. On the study's bioinformatics: After raw reads were preprocessed to remove errors, the CDR3 was defined following IMGT conventions as running from the conserved cysteine to phenylalanine. Clonality was computed as 1 minus the Shannon entropy, with the entropy normalized by log2 of the number of productive unique TCRs. Scalp TCRbeta sequences were cross-referenced with sorted blood CD4 and CD8 repertoires so that the CD4 or CD8 identity of scalp clones could be inferred. The table was pulled from immuneACCESS by TCRdb, which kept in-frame rearrangements only. Such tables lose some clones; where checked, under half of the loss comes from unresolved V genes, and the rest has no known cause. V and J calls and clone size follow that table, whereas D and trimming were derived from the DNA. For this sample there are more than 200,000 clones; 40% to 45% appear just once. Around 2.8% of the sample rests with the top ten.

Sample treatment or condition, as interpreted from the label and publication: oral pan-JAK inhibitor, 5-10 mg twice daily. From alopecia areata patients, peripheral blood was collected along with lesional scalp punch biopsies. PBMCs were separated by density centrifugation and stained for CD3, CD4 and CD8, after which CD4+ and CD8+ T cells were sorted on a FACSAria. General findings and caveats noted by the study authors: Because the treated cohort was small and had only one nonresponder, larger studies are needed to examine links between baseline CD8+ expansion and response. Compared with mice, TCR sequences shared between patients were less clear, possibly partly because of HLA diversity across the patient population. Tofacitinib significantly lowered scalp clonality and the number of expanded CD8+ clones among the top 100 scalp clones. Many expanded lesional clones were found to persist in scalp and blood during tofacitinib treatment, and relapse after treatment cessation may be partly explained by this persistence. Unlike mouse skin, which is dominated by gammadelta T cells, normal human skin has resident alphabeta T cells that are also sequenced, and this complicates analysis of the scalp TCR repertoire. Lesional scalp, especially in alopecia totalis/universalis, showed higher clonality and more expanded CD8+ clones than normal scalp, suggesting antigenic drive.

This clone has a handful of counts. There is no known antigen for this receptor. No quality values exist for individual bases; no much larger clone is one base distant. The clonotype comes from a human donor with alopecia areata. The sequence links TRBV9 to TRBJ2-7; TRBD2 agrees with 9 junctional bases. Sample: CD4+ T cells sorted from blood, taken at approximately week 36, from a patient treated with tofacitinib. The sequenced DNA: TGTGCCAGCAGCTCCCTAGCGGGACCCTACGAGCAGTACTTC. It translates as CASSSLAGPYEQYF.